Listed below are T cell receptor beta chains from one sample, sequenced in a study of blood T cell repertoires in COVID-19. Here immunoSEQ multiplex PCR was the method, and the copy in TCRdb shows in-frame clones only, minus some. This table has roughly 68,000 clones, roughly 80% appearing once. The sample consisted of peripheral blood. The receptors here all came from a woman in her forties or fifties with acute or convalescent COVID-19. Both conserved end residues are part of each CDR3. The D gene is left open where the match is weak. Clone size appears in some rows only: once, few, many, or a class for an expanded clone.

TRBV4-1,-,-,TRBJ1-1,CASSQGAGTEAFF,TGCGCCAGCAGCCAAGGGGCGGGCACTGAAGCTTTCTTT
TRBV15,TRBD2,-,TRBJ2-1,CATSRVGGGSNEQFF,TGTGCCACCAGCAGAGTTGGAGGCGGGAGCAATGAGCAGTTCTTC
TRBV19,TRBD2,-,TRBJ2-1,CASAGLAGGEQFF,TGTGCCAGCGCGGGACTAGCGGGAGGTGAGCAGTTCTTC
TRBV5-1,-,few,TRBJ2-6,CASSPTDSGANVLTF,TGCGCCAGCAGCCCGACAGACTCTGGGGCCAACGTCCTGACTTTC
TRBV3-1/TRBV3-2,TRBD2,-,TRBJ2-7,CASSQGASGMKYEQYF,TGTGCCAGCAGCCAAGGGGCTAGCGGGATGAAATACGAGCAGTACTTC
TRBV27,TRBD1,-,TRBJ1-2,CASSLGTGHGYTF,TGTGCCAGCAGTCTCGGGACAGGGCATGGCTACACCTTC
TRBV19,TRBD1,-,TRBJ2-5,CASSKNRGRETQYF,TGTGCCAGTAGTAAAAACAGGGGTCGAGAGACCCAGTACTTC
TRBV2,TRBD1,-,TRBJ1-4,CASRPGQGNEKLFF,TGTGCCAGCAGGCCGGGACAGGGAAATGAAAAACTGTTTTTT
TRBV2,-,many,TRBJ1-2,CASSDSAGFGYTF,TGTGCCAGCAGTGATTCGGCAGGGTTTGGCTACACCTTC
TRBV6-5,-,once,TRBJ2-7,CASSHDGGSYEQYF,TGTGCCAGCAGCCACGATGGCGGATCCTACGAGCAGTACTTC
TRBV7-3,TRBD2,-,TRBJ2-2,CASSPLAENTGELFF,TGTGCCAGCAGCCCTCTAGCGGAGAACACCGGGGAGCTGTTTTTT
TRBV7-9,-,-,TRBJ2-5,CASSLANKETQYF,TGTGCCAGCAGCTTAGCTAACAAAGAGACCCAGTACTTC
TRBV7-2,-,-,TRBJ1-6,CASSADYNSPLHF,TGTGCCAGCAGCGCAGATTATAATTCACCCCTCCACTTT
TRBV6-5,TRBD2,-,TRBJ2-1,CASSYYSGRSYNEQFF,TGTGCCAGCAGTTACTATAGCGGGAGATCCTACAATGAGCAGTTCTTC
TRBV29-1,-,-,TRBJ1-1,CSGAPGQGMNTEAFF,TGCAGCGGGGCCCCGGGACAAGGAATGAACACTGAAGCTTTCTTT
TRBV3-1/TRBV3-2,TRBD1,-,TRBJ1-2,CASSHSSGGYGYTF,TGTGCCAGCAGCCATAGTTCAGGGGGCTATGGCTACACCTTC
TRBV6-6,TRBD1,-,TRBJ2-7,CASSRGQGPYEQYF,TGTGCCAGCAGTCGGGGACAGGGGCCCTACGAGCAGTACTTC
TRBV28,TRBD2,-,TRBJ2-1,CASSTGTSGSYYNEQFF,TGTGCCAGCAGCACCGGGACTAGCGGGAGCTACTACAATGAGCAGTTCTTC
TRBV2,TRBD1,-,TRBJ2-1,CASSEQGQGADEQFF,TGTGCCAGCAGTGAGCAGGGACAGGGGGCTGATGAGCAGTTCTTC